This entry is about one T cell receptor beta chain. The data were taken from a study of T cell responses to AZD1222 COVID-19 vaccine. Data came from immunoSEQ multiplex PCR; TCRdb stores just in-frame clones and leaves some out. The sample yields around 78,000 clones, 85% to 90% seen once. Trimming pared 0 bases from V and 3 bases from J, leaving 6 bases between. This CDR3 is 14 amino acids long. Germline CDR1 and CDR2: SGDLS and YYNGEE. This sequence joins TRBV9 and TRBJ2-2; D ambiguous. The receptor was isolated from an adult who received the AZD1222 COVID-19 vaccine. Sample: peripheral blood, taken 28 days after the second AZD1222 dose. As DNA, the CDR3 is TGTGCCAGCAGCGTAGGGAGCTACACCGGGGAGCTGTTTTTT. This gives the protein CASSVGSYTGELFF.